This T cell receptor beta chain was found in a study of somatic mutations in cytotoxic T cells in rheumatoid arthritis. Across the study: Flow cytometric sorting isolated some V beta antibody-stained T-cell populations at nearly 100% purity, and among them were V beta1+ cells that underwent TCRB sequencing. Regarding the study as a whole: The study found that the largest CD8+ clone exceeded 20% of CD8+ cells in about an eighth of the 65 patients. The targets (antigens) of the expanded CD8+ clones were not known.

Notes on this clone: Its matching antigen is unknown. Different DNA sequences within this sample yield the same CDR3.

This CDR3 spans 17 amino acids. Trimming removed 5 bases at V and 4 bases at J, with 24 bases between. The V gene's germline CDR1 is SGDLS and CDR2 YYNGEE. Profiling relied on immunoSEQ multiplex PCR, and the TCRdb table lists in-frame clones only, not all of them. The sample has over 15,000 clones, approximately 87% seen once; the top ten hold about 16%. The rearrangement uses TRBV9 and TRBJ1-1, with D possibly TRBD1 on 5 matching bases. The material sequenced was CD8+ T cells sorted from blood. The receptor was isolated from a middle-aged man in good health. The CDR3 sequence: CASSGGAGRGRSTEAFF. The CDR3 nucleotides are TGTGCCAGCAGTGGAGGGGCGGGCCGGGGTAGGAGCACTGAAGCTTTCTTT.